The next 15 T cell receptor beta chains were all read from a single sample in a study of blood T cell repertoires in COVID-19. The assay was immunoSEQ multiplex PCR, and TCRdb's table has in-frame clones only and misses some. This sample yields approximately 260,000 clones, of which around 90% are seen a single time; 2% to 2.5% belongs to the top ten. The sample consisted of peripheral blood. These receptors all come from a woman aged 55-70 years with COVID-19, enrolled during active disease.

This chain uses TRBV9 with TRBJ1-1; the match to TRBD1 covers 7 bases. Germline CDR1 and CDR2: SGDLS and YYNGEE. Trimming cost V 3 bases and J 4 bases; bases outside gene matches: 9. The CDR3 runs 15 residues. The CDR3 bases are TGTGCCAGCAGCGAAGGGGGCGCGGTGAGCACTGAAGCTTTCTTT. This sequence encodes CASSEGGAVSTEAFF.

J is TRBJ1-5 and V is TRBV27; TRBD1 aligns across 10 bases. CDR3 size: 14 residues. Germline values: CDR1 MNHEY, CDR2 SMNVEV (reference sequence). Germline trimming cut 6 bases from V and 5 bases from J; bases unmatched to any gene: 4. The CDR3 DNA reads TGTGCCAGCAGAAGGACAGGGGGTTATCAGCCCCAGCATTTT. Amino acid sequence: CASRRTGGYQPQHF.

The chain couples TRBV18 to TRBJ2-2, with a tentative D call TRBD1 (6 bases). This CDR3 contains 15 residues. Germline CDR1 is KGHSH and CDR2 is LQKENI. Trimming removed 3 bases from V and 4 bases from J, with 12 bases in between. CDR3 protein: CASSPGGAVTGELFF. CDR3 in DNA: TGTGCCAGCTCACCTGGGGGCGCGGTCACCGGGGAGCTGTTTTTT.

The rearrangement joins TRBV7-9 to TRBJ1-6; TRBD1 matches at 9 bases. Germline CDR1 and CDR2: SEHNR and FQNEAQ (reference sequence). Losses at the gene ends were 6 bases for V and 9 bases for J; bases not matched to a gene: 6. The CDR3 loop spans 14 amino acids. CDR3 nucleotide sequence: TGTGCCAGCAGTCACCGGGACAGGGCTTCACCCCTCCACTTT. This gives the protein CASSHRDRASPLHF.

This clone appeared once. Here the CDR3 DNA reads TGTGCCAGCAGCTTATACAGGGTCAATACCCCCGGTTACGAGCAGTACTTC. Its protein is CASSLYRVNTPGYEQYF. This sequence joins TRBV7-2 and TRBJ2-7; tentatively, D is TRBD1 (6 bases). This CDR3 region has 17 residues. Trimming removed 2 bases from V and 4 bases from J, with 21 bases in between. Looked up from germline, CDR1 is SGHTA and CDR2 is FQGNSA. The full variable domain, completed using reference TRBV7-2 and TRBJ2-7, is GAGVSQSPSNKVTEKGKDVELRCDPISGHTALYWYRQSLGQGLEFLIYFQGNSAPDKSGLPSDRFSAERTGGSVSTLTIQRTQQEDSAVYLCASSLYRVNTPGYEQYFGPGTRLTVT.

There are a few counts of this clone. This sequence joins TRBV19 and TRBJ1-2, with D maybe TRBD1 (5 bases). This CDR3 comprises 15 residues. Per the germline V gene, CDR1 is LNHDA and CDR2 is SQIVND (reference sequence). With 6 bases removed from V and 0 bases from J, the gap between germline ends came to 14 bases. This CDR3 is CASRLQARANYGYTF. CDR3 bases: TGTGCCAGTAGGTTACAGGCCCGGGCTAACTATGGCTACACCTTC.

The gene calls are TRBV19 and TRBJ2-1, with TRBD2 identical over 8 bases. V trimming: 2 bases; J trimming: 0 bases; junction bases outside the gene matches: 6. The length of the CDR3 is 17 residues. Germline CDR1 and CDR2: LNHDA and SQIVND (reference sequence). CDR3: CASSIKTGGSSYNEQFF. In nucleotides, the CDR3 is TGTGCCAGTAGTATAAAGACGGGGGGGAGCTCCTACAATGAGCAGTTCTTC.

This clone showed up just a few times. The V call is TRBV11-2, the J call TRBJ1-6; D is perhaps TRBD1 (6 bases). This CDR3 has 12 residues. Germline assignment: CDR1 SGHAT and CDR2 FQNNGV. The germline V and J ends were trimmed by 4 bases and 14 bases, with 12 bases remaining between them. CDR3 nucleotide sequence: TGTGCCAGCAGCTCCCCCCAGGGGACCCTCCACTTT. Its protein product is CASSSPQGTLHF.

This chain connects TRBV19 to TRBJ2-7, with D tentatively TRBD1 (6 bases). The CDR3 totals 11 residues. V dropped 8 bases and J dropped 6 bases, with 11 bases sitting between them. CDR1 and CDR2 (germline): LNHDA, SQIVND (reference sequence). The CDR3 bases are TGTGCCAGTGGGGACATGGGCGAGCAGTACTTC. This codes for CASGDMGEQYF.

The rearrangement links TRBV5-6 to TRBJ2-7, with a weak D call TRBD1 (5 bases). CDR3 length: 16 amino acids. Germline V gene lookup returns CDR1 SGHDT and CDR2 YYEEEE. V was trimmed by 2 bases and J by 5 bases, leaving 20 bases between them. In DNA, the CDR3 is TGTGCCAGCAGCTTAAATAACAGGAATCTAGTAGACGAGCAGTACTTC. Its protein is CASSLNNRNLVDEQYF.

This clone occurred once. The V and J genes are TRBV5-1 and TRBJ2-3, with 10 positions matching TRBD2. Germline-derived CDR1 and CDR2 are SGHRS and YFSETQ. There are 16 residues in the CDR3. V gave up 0 bases and J gave up 6 bases; unmatched junction bases: 7. CDR3 DNA: TGCGCCAGCAGCTTGGGAGCGGGGGGGAGTGAGGATACGCAGTATTTT. This codes for CASSLGAGGSEDTQYF.

The V call is TRBV3-1 (or the pseudogene TRBV3-2), the J call TRBJ1-2; a possible D gene is TRBD1 (6 bases). With 2 bases removed from V and 4 bases from J, the gap between germline ends came to 8 bases. The CDR3 totals 13 residues. CDR1 and CDR2 (germline): LGHDT, YNNKEL (reference sequence). The CDR3: CASSQTDSYGYTF. The CDR3, as DNA: TGTGCCAGCAGCCAAACGGACAGCTATGGCTACACCTTC.

V and J are TRBV6-5 and TRBJ1-5; possibly TRBD1 for D (5 bases). Germline assignment: CDR1 MNHEY and CDR2 SVGAGI. Trimming took off 2 bases at V and 5 bases at J, with 13 bases between the two ends. This CDR3 region has 15 residues. CDR3 nucleotide sequence: TGTGCCAGCAGTTACGGTGATGGCAGGGATCAGCCCCAGCATTTT. Amino acids: CASSYGDGRDQPQHF.

The gene calls are TRBV10-3 and TRBJ1-2; D ambiguous. Germline-derived CDR1 and CDR2 are ENHRY and SYGVKD. The CDR3 has 13 amino acids. The V and J ends lost 7 bases and 2 bases respectively, with 11 bases between them. The CDR3 sequence is CAITGISNYGYTF. The CDR3 DNA reads TGTGCCATCACGGGGATTTCGAACTATGGCTACACCTTC.

The gene calls are TRBV6-4 and TRBJ1-2; TRBD1 is a possible D gene (5 bases). Trimming took 0 bases from V and 6 from J, leaving 11 bases between them. Germline V lookup: CDR1 MRHNA, CDR2 SNTAGT. The CDR3 is 14 residues long. The DNA for the CDR3 is TGTGCCAGCAGTGACTCAGGGGAAGTAGATGGCTACACCTTC. Its translation: CASSDSGEVDGYTF.